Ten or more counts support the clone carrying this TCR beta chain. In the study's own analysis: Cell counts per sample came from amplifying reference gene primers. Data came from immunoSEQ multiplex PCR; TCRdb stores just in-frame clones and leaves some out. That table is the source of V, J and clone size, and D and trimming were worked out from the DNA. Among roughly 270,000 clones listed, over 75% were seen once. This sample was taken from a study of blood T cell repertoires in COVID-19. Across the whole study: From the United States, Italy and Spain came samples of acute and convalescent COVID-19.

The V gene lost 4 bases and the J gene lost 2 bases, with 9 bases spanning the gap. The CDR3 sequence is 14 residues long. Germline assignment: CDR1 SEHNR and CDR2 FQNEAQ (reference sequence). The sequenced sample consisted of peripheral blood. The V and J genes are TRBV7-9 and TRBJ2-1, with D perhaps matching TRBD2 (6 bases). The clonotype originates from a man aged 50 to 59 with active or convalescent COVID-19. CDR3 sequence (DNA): TGTGCCAGCAGCTCCGCGGGGCCCTACAATGAGCAGTTCTTC. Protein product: CASSSAGPYNEQFF.